A selection of T cell receptor beta chains follows, all from one sample in a study of OX40 agonist ivuxolimab in advanced cancers. Profiling relied on immunoSEQ multiplex PCR, and the TCRdb table lists in-frame clones only, not all of them. The profile shows about 80,000 clones, 88% of them singletons. The source was CD4+ or CD8+ T cells sorted from blood, collected in a trial of the OX40 agonist ivuxolimab. Receptors were obtained from an adult with an advanced solid tumor such as melanoma, head and neck, liver or kidney cancer. Both conserved end residues are part of each CDR3. A D gene is named only where the DNA matches it firmly. Clone size, where shown, is once, few, many, or a class for clones that have expanded.

v_gene: TRBV4-2; abundance: -; j_gene: TRBJ1-1; d_gene: -; CDR3nt: TGTGCCAGCAGCCGTTTTCAGGGCAAAGACACTGAAGCTTTCTTT; CDR3aa: CASSRFQGKDTEAFF
v_gene: TRBV2; abundance: -; j_gene: TRBJ2-1; d_gene: TRBD1; CDR3nt: TGTGCCAGCAGAGGGGGCGGTGAGCAGTTCTTC; CDR3aa: CASRGGGEQFF
v_gene: TRBV9; abundance: -; j_gene: TRBJ1-2; d_gene: -; CDR3nt: TGTGCCAGCAGCGTATCCTCATGGATAGGAATCTATGGCTACACCTTC; CDR3aa: CASSVSSWIGIYGYTF
v_gene: TRBV11-2; abundance: -; j_gene: TRBJ2-1; d_gene: -; CDR3nt: TGTGCCAGCAGCTCCCAACTAGTGGGGGGATACAATGAGCAGTTCTTC; CDR3aa: CASSSQLVGGYNEQFF
v_gene: TRBV5-1; abundance: -; j_gene: TRBJ1-1; d_gene: TRBD1; CDR3nt: TGCGCCAGCAGCTTGGCTGGGACAGAATCGAACACTGAAGCTTTCTTT; CDR3aa: CASSLAGTESNTEAFF
v_gene: TRBV18; abundance: -; j_gene: TRBJ1-3; d_gene: -; CDR3nt: TGTGCCAGCTCAGGGGGCTGGAGCTCTGGAAACACCATATATTTT; CDR3aa: CASSGGWSSGNTIYF
v_gene: TRBV11-3; abundance: -; j_gene: TRBJ1-3; d_gene: -; CDR3nt: TGTGCCAGCAGCTTTGGGGGGCTTGGAAACACCATATATTTT; CDR3aa: CASSFGGLGNTIYF
v_gene: TRBV27; abundance: -; j_gene: TRBJ2-2; d_gene: TRBD2; CDR3nt: TGTGCCAGCAGTTTATGGGGTAGCGGGGGCCCGAACACCGGGGAGCTGTTTTTT; CDR3aa: CASSLWGSGGPNTGELFF
v_gene: TRBV7-9; abundance: -; j_gene: TRBJ2-2; d_gene: TRBD1; CDR3nt: TGTGCCAGCAGCCCCGACAGGGTCACCGGGGAGCTGTTTTTT; CDR3aa: CASSPDRVTGELFF
v_gene: TRBV5-1; abundance: -; j_gene: TRBJ2-3; d_gene: -; CDR3nt: TGCGCCAGCAGCTTGGCTTCAGATACGCAGTATTTT; CDR3aa: CASSLASDTQYF
v_gene: TRBV14; abundance: -; j_gene: TRBJ2-5; d_gene: -; CDR3nt: TGTGCCAGCAGCCCTTTTATCCTCGGGAACCAAGAGACCCAGTACTTC; CDR3aa: CASSPFILGNQETQYF
v_gene: TRBV5-4; abundance: -; j_gene: TRBJ1-1; d_gene: -; CDR3nt: TGTGCCAGCAGCCCACAAGTCACAGGAAGAGGGGGAGGGACTGAAGCTTTCTTT; CDR3aa: CASSPQVTGRGGGTEAFF
v_gene: TRBV5-5; abundance: -; j_gene: TRBJ1-3; d_gene: -; CDR3nt: TGTGCCAGCAGCCCTTCACCGAGCTCTGGAAACACCATATATTTT; CDR3aa: CASSPSPSSGNTIYF
v_gene: TRBV6-1; abundance: once; j_gene: TRBJ1-1; d_gene: -; CDR3nt: TGTGCCAGCAGTGAAAGGGTCCAGACCTACCGTGGAGCTTTCTTT; CDR3aa: CASSERVQTYRGAFF
v_gene: TRBV10-3; abundance: -; j_gene: TRBJ2-7; d_gene: -; CDR3nt: TGTGCCATCAGTGAGTCGAAAGGAAGGACAGCCAAGAGTTCCTACGAGCAGTACTTC; CDR3aa: CAISESKGRTAKSSYEQYF
v_gene: TRBV25-1; abundance: -; j_gene: TRBJ2-2; d_gene: TRBD1; CDR3nt: TGTGCCAGCAGTGACAACAGGGGATGGGACACCGGGGAGCTGTTTTTT; CDR3aa: CASSDNRGWDTGELFF
v_gene: TRBV7-2; abundance: -; j_gene: TRBJ2-4; d_gene: -; CDR3nt: TGTGCCAGCAGCTTAGTGGTAGGGTGGCAAAACATTCAGTACTTC; CDR3aa: CASSLVVGWQNIQYF
v_gene: TRBV7-9; abundance: -; j_gene: TRBJ1-5; d_gene: TRBD1; CDR3nt: TGTGCCAGCAGCCGACAGGGGGCGCGGGCCCAGCATTTT; CDR3aa: CASSRQGARAQHF
v_gene: TRBV7-2; abundance: -; j_gene: TRBJ2-1; d_gene: TRBD2; CDR3nt: TGTGCCAGCAGCCACGACTCCAGCGGGGAGTACAATGAGCAGTTCTTC; CDR3aa: CASSHDSSGEYNEQFF
v_gene: TRBV7-2; abundance: -; j_gene: TRBJ1-2; d_gene: -; CDR3nt: TGTGCCAGCAGCTTTTTGAATTGGGGCTACACCTTC; CDR3aa: CASSFLNWGYTF
v_gene: TRBV7-6; abundance: -; j_gene: TRBJ1-1; d_gene: -; CDR3nt: TGTGCCAGCAGCTTCCAGGGTGGGGGTACTGAAGCTTTCTTT; CDR3aa: CASSFQGGGTEAFF
v_gene: TRBV2; abundance: -; j_gene: TRBJ2-3; d_gene: -; CDR3nt: TGTGCCAGCAGTTTAGACCGGGACACAGATACGCAGTATTTT; CDR3aa: CASSLDRDTDTQYF
v_gene: TRBV6-5; abundance: -; j_gene: TRBJ1-3; d_gene: -; CDR3nt: TGTGCCAGCAGTGCCCCAGGGGCTGGTGGAAACACCATATATTTT; CDR3aa: CASSAPGAGGNTIYF
v_gene: TRBV18; abundance: -; j_gene: TRBJ1-1; d_gene: TRBD1; CDR3nt: TGTGCCAGCTCACTGGGACAGGGGGGATACACTGAAGCTTTCTTT; CDR3aa: CASSLGQGGYTEAFF
v_gene: TRBV7-9; abundance: once; j_gene: TRBJ1-2; d_gene: -; CDR3nt: TGTGCCAGCAGCTTAGATGGGGGACGGGGCTACACCTTC; CDR3aa: CASSLDGGRGYTF
v_gene: TRBV11-1; abundance: -; j_gene: TRBJ2-7; d_gene: -; CDR3nt: TGTGCCAGCAGCTTTCGGGACCGTCCTGACGAGCAGTACTTC; CDR3aa: CASSFRDRPDEQYF
v_gene: TRBV11-2; abundance: -; j_gene: TRBJ1-6; d_gene: -; CDR3nt: TGTGCCAGCAGCCCAATCCTCATTCCCCACTTT; CDR3aa: CASSPILIPHF
v_gene: TRBV7-2; abundance: -; j_gene: TRBJ1-1; d_gene: TRBD1; CDR3nt: TGTGCCAGCAGCACGACGGACAGGGTGGAGACTGAAGCTTTCTTT; CDR3aa: CASSTTDRVETEAFF
v_gene: TRBV5-6; abundance: once; j_gene: TRBJ1-5; d_gene: -; CDR3nt: TGTGCCAGCAGCTTTAGGGGTAGCAATCAGCCCCAGCATTTT; CDR3aa: CASSFRGSNQPQHF
v_gene: TRBV5-5; abundance: once; j_gene: TRBJ1-1; d_gene: -; CDR3nt: TGTGCCAGCAGCACAATGCCCGGGAACACTGAAGCTTTCTTT; CDR3aa: CASSTMPGNTEAFF
v_gene: TRBV7-2; abundance: -; j_gene: TRBJ1-1; d_gene: TRBD1; CDR3nt: TGTGCCAGCAGCCCCCGACAGGGAATAGGGGACACTGAAGCTTTCTTT; CDR3aa: CASSPRQGIGDTEAFF
v_gene: TRBV2; abundance: -; j_gene: TRBJ2-3; d_gene: TRBD2; CDR3nt: TGTGCCAGCAGCGGGGGACTAGTCGTCGCAGATACGCAGTATTTT; CDR3aa: CASSGGLVVADTQYF
v_gene: TRBV18; abundance: -; j_gene: TRBJ2-7; d_gene: TRBD1; CDR3nt: TGTGCCAGCTCACCGGGGACAGGGGACTACGAGCAGTACTTC; CDR3aa: CASSPGTGDYEQYF
v_gene: TRBV2; abundance: -; j_gene: TRBJ1-1; d_gene: -; CDR3nt: TGTGCCAGCAGCCCGAGCACCAGCACTGAAGCTTTCTTT; CDR3aa: CASSPSTSTEAFF
v_gene: TRBV4-2; abundance: -; j_gene: TRBJ1-2; d_gene: -; CDR3nt: TGTGCCAGCAGCTCCCTGAGGCCTTCGGGTGGGGAGTATGGCTACACCTTC; CDR3aa: CASSSLRPSGGEYGYTF
v_gene: TRBV9; abundance: -; j_gene: TRBJ2-6; d_gene: -; CDR3nt: TGTGCCAGCAGCGTAGCCGGGCGGTCTGGGGCCAACGTCCTGACTTTC; CDR3aa: CASSVAGRSGANVLTF
v_gene: TRBV7-3; abundance: -; j_gene: TRBJ2-2; d_gene: -; CDR3nt: TGTGCCAGCAGCTTAAACGATCAGAGAAACACCGGGGAGCTGTTTTTT; CDR3aa: CASSLNDQRNTGELFF
v_gene: TRBV5-1; abundance: -; j_gene: TRBJ1-1; d_gene: -; CDR3nt: TGCGCCAGCAGCTCATTGGGGATTAACACTGAAGCTTTCTTT; CDR3aa: CASSSLGINTEAFF
v_gene: TRBV10-3; abundance: -; j_gene: TRBJ2-5; d_gene: -; CDR3nt: TGTGCCGTCCAGGGTATTCCAGAGACCCAGTACTTC; CDR3aa: CAVQGIPETQYF
v_gene: TRBV19; abundance: -; j_gene: TRBJ1-2; d_gene: -; CDR3nt: TGTGCCAGTAGTTCGCAGGGAGGGATCGGTGGCTACACCTTC; CDR3aa: CASSSQGGIGGYTF
v_gene: TRBV5-1; abundance: -; j_gene: TRBJ2-7; d_gene: -; CDR3nt: TGCGCCAGCGGGTGGGATTCCTACGAGCAGTACTTC; CDR3aa: CASGWDSYEQYF
v_gene: TRBV7-8; abundance: -; j_gene: TRBJ1-5; d_gene: -; CDR3nt: TGTGCCAGCAGCTTAGTTTCCGGGTCGGTGTTATCCCAGCCCCAGCATTTT; CDR3aa: CASSLVSGSVLSQPQHF
v_gene: TRBV7-9; abundance: -; j_gene: TRBJ1-2; d_gene: -; CDR3nt: TGTGCCAGCAGCTTAGCGCTCGACAATGGCTACACCTTC; CDR3aa: CASSLALDNGYTF
v_gene: TRBV2; abundance: -; j_gene: TRBJ1-5; d_gene: -; CDR3nt: TGTGCCAGCAGTGAACAGACTAGCAATCAGCCCCAGCATTTT; CDR3aa: CASSEQTSNQPQHF
v_gene: TRBV5-1; abundance: -; j_gene: TRBJ1-1; d_gene: -; CDR3nt: TGCGCCAGCAGCGTTTCGAGAGGGGAAGCTGGTGGGAACACTGAAGCTTTCTTT; CDR3aa: CASSVSRGEAGGNTEAFF
v_gene: TRBV5-1; abundance: -; j_gene: TRBJ1-2; d_gene: TRBD1; CDR3nt: TGCGCCAGCAGCTTTGAGGGGGCATTATATAACACCTTC; CDR3aa: CASSFEGALYNTF
v_gene: TRBV9; abundance: -; j_gene: TRBJ2-1; d_gene: -; CDR3nt: TGTGCCAGCAGCGTAACTAGTGAGGGAGAGCAGTTCTTC; CDR3aa: CASSVTSEGEQFF
v_gene: TRBV28; abundance: -; j_gene: TRBJ2-7; d_gene: -; CDR3nt: TGTGCCAGCAGTTTAACAGGGAAGTCCTACGAGCAGTACTTC; CDR3aa: CASSLTGKSYEQYF
v_gene: TRBV6-1; abundance: -; j_gene: TRBJ1-4; d_gene: -; CDR3nt: TGTGCCAGCAGTGCCGTGGCGGGGGGGAGCGTGGTAAATGAAAAACTGTTTTTT; CDR3aa: CASSAVAGGSVVNEKLFF
v_gene: TRBV7-3; abundance: -; j_gene: TRBJ1-1; d_gene: -; CDR3nt: TGTGCCAGCAGCCCTTCGGGGGGTACTGAAGCTTTCTTT; CDR3aa: CASSPSGGTEAFF
v_gene: TRBV19; abundance: -; j_gene: TRBJ1-5; d_gene: -; CDR3nt: TGTGCCAGTAGTACACAGGGTTATAGCAATCAGCCCCAGCATTTT; CDR3aa: CASSTQGYSNQPQHF
v_gene: TRBV25-1; abundance: few; j_gene: TRBJ2-7; d_gene: -; CDR3nt: TGTGCCAGCAGTGAATCGGACAACTTATCCTACGAGCAGTACTTC; CDR3aa: CASSESDNLSYEQYF
v_gene: TRBV6-1; abundance: -; j_gene: TRBJ2-7; d_gene: -; CDR3nt: TGTGCCAGCAGTGAAGTTGGTCTACTCTACGAGCAGTACTTC; CDR3aa: CASSEVGLLYEQYF
v_gene: TRBV6-4; abundance: -; j_gene: TRBJ2-1; d_gene: TRBD2; CDR3nt: TGTGCCAGCAGGTCACGGCGGGGGGGCTACAATGAGCAGTTCTTC; CDR3aa: CASRSRRGGYNEQFF
v_gene: TRBV20-1; abundance: -; j_gene: TRBJ2-1; d_gene: -; CDR3nt: TGCAGTGCTAGAGATGGCTCCGAGCAGTTCTTC; CDR3aa: CSARDGSEQFF
v_gene: TRBV19; abundance: -; j_gene: TRBJ1-5; d_gene: TRBD1; CDR3nt: TGTGCCAGTAGTATTTTGACGGGACAGGGCTCCCAGCCCCAGCATTTT; CDR3aa: CASSILTGQGSQPQHF
v_gene: TRBV6-1; abundance: -; j_gene: TRBJ2-1; d_gene: -; CDR3nt: TGTGCCAGCACAGGGGGGGATGAGCAGTTCTTC; CDR3aa: CASTGGDEQFF
v_gene: TRBV19; abundance: few; j_gene: TRBJ1-2; d_gene: -; CDR3nt: TGTGCCAGCCAAACCAACCTCGGTGGCTACACCTTC; CDR3aa: CASQTNLGGYTF
v_gene: TRBV25-1; abundance: -; j_gene: TRBJ1-4; d_gene: -; CDR3nt: TGTGCCAGCAGTGACGTCCAGGGAGGTAACGAAAAACTGTTTTTT; CDR3aa: CASSDVQGGNEKLFF
v_gene: TRBV7-6; abundance: -; j_gene: TRBJ2-7; d_gene: TRBD1; CDR3nt: TGTGCCAGCAGCTTAGTGTGGTTTGGACAGGGGGTTGGAAGCTCCTACGAGCAGTACTTC; CDR3aa: CASSLVWFGQGVGSSYEQYF